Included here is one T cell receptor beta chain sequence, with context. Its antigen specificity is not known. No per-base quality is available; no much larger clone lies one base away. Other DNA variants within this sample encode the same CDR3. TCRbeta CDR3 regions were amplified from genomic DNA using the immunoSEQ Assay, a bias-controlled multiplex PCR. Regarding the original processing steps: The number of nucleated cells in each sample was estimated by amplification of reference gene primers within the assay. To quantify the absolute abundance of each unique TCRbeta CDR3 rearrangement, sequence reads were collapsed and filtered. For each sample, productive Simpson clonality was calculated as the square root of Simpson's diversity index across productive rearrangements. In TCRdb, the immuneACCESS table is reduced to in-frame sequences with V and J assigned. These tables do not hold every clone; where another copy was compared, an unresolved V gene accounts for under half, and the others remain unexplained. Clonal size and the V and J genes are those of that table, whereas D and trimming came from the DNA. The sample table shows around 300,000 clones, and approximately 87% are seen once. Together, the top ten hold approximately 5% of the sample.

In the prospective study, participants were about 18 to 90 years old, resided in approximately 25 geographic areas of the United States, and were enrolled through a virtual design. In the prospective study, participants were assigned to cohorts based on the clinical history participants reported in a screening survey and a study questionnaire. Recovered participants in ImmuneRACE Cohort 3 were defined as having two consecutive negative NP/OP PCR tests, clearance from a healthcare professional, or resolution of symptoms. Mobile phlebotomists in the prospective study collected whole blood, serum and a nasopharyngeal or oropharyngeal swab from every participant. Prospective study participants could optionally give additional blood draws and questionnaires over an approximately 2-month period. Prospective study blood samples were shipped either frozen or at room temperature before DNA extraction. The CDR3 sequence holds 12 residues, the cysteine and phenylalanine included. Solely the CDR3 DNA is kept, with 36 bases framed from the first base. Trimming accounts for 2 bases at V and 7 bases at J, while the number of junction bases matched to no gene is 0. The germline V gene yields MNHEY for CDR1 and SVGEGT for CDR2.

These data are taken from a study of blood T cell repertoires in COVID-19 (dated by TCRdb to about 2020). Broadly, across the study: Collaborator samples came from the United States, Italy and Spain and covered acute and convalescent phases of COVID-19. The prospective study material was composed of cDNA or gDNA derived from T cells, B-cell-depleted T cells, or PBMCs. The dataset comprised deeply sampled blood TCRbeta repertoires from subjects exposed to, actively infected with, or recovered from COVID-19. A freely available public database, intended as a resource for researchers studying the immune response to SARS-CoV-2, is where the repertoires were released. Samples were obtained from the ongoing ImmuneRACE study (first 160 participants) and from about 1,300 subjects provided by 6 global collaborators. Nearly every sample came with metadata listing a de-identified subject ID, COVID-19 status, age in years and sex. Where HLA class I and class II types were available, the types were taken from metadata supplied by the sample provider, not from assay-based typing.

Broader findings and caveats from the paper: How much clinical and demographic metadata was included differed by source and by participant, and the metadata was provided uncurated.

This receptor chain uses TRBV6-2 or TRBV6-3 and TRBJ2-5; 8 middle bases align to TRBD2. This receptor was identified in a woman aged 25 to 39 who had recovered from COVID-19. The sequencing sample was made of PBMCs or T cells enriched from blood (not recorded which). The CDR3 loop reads CASSYRGGTQYF. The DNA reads TGTGCCAGCAGTTACCGGGGGGGGACCCAGTACTTC.